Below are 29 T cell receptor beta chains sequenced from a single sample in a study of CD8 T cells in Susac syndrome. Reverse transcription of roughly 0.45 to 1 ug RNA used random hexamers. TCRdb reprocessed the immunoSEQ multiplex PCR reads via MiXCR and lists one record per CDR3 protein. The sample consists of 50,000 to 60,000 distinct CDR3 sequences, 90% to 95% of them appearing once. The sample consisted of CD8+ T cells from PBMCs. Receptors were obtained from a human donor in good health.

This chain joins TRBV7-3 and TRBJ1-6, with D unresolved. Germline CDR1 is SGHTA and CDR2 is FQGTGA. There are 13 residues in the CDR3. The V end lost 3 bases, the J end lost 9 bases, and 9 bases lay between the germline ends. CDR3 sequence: CASSFDTTSPLHF. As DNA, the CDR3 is TGTGCCAGCAGCTTCGACACGACTTCACCCCTCCACTTT.

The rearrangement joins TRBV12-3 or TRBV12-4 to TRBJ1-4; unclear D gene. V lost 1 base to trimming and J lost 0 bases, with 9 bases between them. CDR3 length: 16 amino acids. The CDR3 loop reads CASSLVGVSTNEKLFF. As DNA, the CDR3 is TGTGCCAGCAGTTTAGTCGGGGTGTCAACTAATGAAAAACTGTTTTTT.

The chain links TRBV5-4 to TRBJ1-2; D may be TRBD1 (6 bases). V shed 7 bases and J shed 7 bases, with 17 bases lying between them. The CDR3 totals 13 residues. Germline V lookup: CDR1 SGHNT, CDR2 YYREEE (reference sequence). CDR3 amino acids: CASWDTPRRGYTF. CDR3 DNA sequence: TGTGCCAGCTGGGACACACCCCGGCGTGGCTACACCTTC. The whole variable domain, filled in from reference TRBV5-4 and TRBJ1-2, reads ETGVTQSPTHLIKTRGQQVTLRCSSQSGHNTVSWYQQALGQGPQFIFQYYREEENGRGNFPPRFSGLQFPNYSSELNVNALELDDSALYLCASWDTPRRGYTFGSGTRLTVV.

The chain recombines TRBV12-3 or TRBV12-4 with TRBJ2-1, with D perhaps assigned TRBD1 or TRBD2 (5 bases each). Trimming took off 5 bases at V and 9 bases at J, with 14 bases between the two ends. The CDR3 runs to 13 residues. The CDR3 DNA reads TGTGCCAGCAGTGGGACGGATGAGGTTGAGCAGTTCTTC. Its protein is CASSGTDEVEQFF.

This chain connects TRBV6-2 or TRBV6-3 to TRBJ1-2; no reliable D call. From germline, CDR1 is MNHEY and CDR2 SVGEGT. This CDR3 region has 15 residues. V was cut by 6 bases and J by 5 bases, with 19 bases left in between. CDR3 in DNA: TGTGCCAGCAGCCCGCTCGGGAGTAATGGGTATGGCTACACCTTC. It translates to CASSPLGSNGYGYTF.

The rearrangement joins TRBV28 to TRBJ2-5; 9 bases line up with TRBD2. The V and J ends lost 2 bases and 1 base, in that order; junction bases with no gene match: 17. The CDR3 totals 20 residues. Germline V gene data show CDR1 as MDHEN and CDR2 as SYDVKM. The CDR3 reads CASSLGPSGEPTSSQETQYF. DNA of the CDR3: TGTGCCAGCAGTTTAGGCCCTAGCGGGGAACCAACCTCGTCCCAAGAGACCCAGTACTTC.

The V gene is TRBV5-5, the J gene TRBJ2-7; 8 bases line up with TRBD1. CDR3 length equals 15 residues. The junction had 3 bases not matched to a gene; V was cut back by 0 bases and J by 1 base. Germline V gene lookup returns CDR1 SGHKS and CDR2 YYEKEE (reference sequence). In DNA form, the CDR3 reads TGTGCCAGCAGCTTGGGGGGGACAGGTTCCTACGAGCAGTACTTC. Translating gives CASSLGGTGSYEQYF.

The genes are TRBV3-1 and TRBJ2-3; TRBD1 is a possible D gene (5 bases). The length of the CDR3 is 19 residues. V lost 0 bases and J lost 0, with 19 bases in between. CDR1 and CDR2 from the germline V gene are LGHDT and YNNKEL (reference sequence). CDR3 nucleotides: TGTGCCAGCAGCCAAGATTACTTGGACACAATTCTTAGCACAGATACGCAGTATTTT. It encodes CASSQDYLDTILSTDTQYF.

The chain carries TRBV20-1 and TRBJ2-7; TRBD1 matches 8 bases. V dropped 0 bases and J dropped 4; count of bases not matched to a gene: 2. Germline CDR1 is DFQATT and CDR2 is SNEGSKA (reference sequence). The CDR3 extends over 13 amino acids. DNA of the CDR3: TGCAGTGCTAGAGACTGGACAGGGTACGAGCAGTACTTC. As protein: CSARDWTGYEQYF.

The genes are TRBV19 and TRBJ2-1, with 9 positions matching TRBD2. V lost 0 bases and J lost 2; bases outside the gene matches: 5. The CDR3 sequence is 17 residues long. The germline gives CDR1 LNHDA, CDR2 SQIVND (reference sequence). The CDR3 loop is CASSIDPAGGPYNEQFF. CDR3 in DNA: TGTGCCAGTAGTATAGATCCTGCGGGGGGGCCCTACAATGAGCAGTTCTTC.

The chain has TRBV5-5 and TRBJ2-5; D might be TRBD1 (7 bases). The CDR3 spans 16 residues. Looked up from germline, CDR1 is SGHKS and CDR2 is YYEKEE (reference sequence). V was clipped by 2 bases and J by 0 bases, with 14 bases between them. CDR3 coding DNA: TGTGCCAGCAGCTTTATGGCAGGGGGGTACCAAGAGACCCAGTACTTC. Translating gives CASSFMAGGYQETQYF.

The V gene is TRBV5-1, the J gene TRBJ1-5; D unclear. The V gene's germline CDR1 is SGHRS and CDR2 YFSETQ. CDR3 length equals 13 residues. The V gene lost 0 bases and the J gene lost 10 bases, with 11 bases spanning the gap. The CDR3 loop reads CASSLASTRPQHF. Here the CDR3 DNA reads TGCGCCAGCAGCTTGGCATCTACGCGTCCCCAGCATTTT.

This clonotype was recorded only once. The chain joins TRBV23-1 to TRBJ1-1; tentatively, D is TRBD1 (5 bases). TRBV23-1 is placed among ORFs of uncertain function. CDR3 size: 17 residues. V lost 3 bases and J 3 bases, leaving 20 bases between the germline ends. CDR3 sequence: CASSQPDTRDTDTEAFF. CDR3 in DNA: TGCGCCAGCAGTCAGCCGGACACACGAGACACGGACACTGAAGCTTTCTTT.

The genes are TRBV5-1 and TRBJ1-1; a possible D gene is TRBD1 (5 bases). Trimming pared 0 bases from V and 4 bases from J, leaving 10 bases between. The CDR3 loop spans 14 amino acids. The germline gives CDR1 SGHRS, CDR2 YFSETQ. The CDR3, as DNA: TGCGCCAGCAGCTTGGGGTCCGGGGCCACTGAAGCTTTCTTT. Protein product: CASSLGSGATEAFF.

Here the CDR3 DNA reads TGTGCCAGCAGCTTACTTGGTCTAGCGGGGGCCTACGAGCAGTACTTC. Amino acids: CASSLLGLAGAYEQYF. This chain connects TRBV7-2 to TRBJ2-7; 10 bases line up with TRBD2. Germline CDR1 and CDR2: SGHTA and FQGNSA. The CDR3 length is 16 residues. Trimming took 2 bases from V and 2 from J; bases not matched to a gene: 6.

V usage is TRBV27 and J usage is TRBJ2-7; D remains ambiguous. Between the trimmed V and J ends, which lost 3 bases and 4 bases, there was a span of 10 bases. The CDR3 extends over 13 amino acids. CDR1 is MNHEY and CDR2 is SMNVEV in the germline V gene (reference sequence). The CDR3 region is CASSFGVLYEQYF. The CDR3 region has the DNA TGTGCCAGCAGTTTTGGGGTCTTATACGAGCAGTACTTC.

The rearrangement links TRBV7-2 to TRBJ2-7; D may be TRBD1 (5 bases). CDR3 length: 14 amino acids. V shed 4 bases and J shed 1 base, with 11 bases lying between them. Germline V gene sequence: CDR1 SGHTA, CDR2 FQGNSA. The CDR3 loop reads CASSYQGQSYEQYF. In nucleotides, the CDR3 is TGTGCCAGCAGCTATCAGGGCCAGTCCTACGAGCAGTACTTC.

The CDR3 protein is CASSYSKTEAFF. The CDR3 DNA follows: TGTGCCAGCAGTTACTCGAAAACTGAAGCTTTCTTT. This chain joins TRBV6-6 and TRBJ1-1; no firm D call. V lost 0 bases and J 5 bases, leaving 4 bases between the germline ends. The CDR3 is 12 residues long. Germline V CDR1 and CDR2: MNHNY, SVGAGI (reference sequence).

CDR3 sequence reads: CATSQTQDTQYF. CDR3 bases: TGTGCCACCAGTCAGACCCAAGATACGCAGTATTTT. This chain uses TRBV15 with TRBJ2-3; D unresolved. Trimming pared 6 bases from V and 5 bases from J, leaving 9 bases between. The CDR3 consists of 12 residues. Germline assignment: CDR1 LNHNV and CDR2 YYDKDF (reference sequence).

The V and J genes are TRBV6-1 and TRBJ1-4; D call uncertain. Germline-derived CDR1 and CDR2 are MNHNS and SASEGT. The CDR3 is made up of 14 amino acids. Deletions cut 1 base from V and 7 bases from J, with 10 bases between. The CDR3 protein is CASSEGMFGEKLFF. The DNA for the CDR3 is TGTGCCAGCAGTGAAGGGATGTTCGGTGAAAAACTGTTTTTT.

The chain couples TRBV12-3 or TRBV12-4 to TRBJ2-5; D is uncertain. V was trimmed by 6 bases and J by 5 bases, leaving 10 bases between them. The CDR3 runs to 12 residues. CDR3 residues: CASRTIGETQYF. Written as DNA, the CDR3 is TGTGCCAGCAGGACGATCGGGGAGACCCAGTACTTC.

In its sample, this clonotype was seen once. CDR3 nucleotide sequence: TGTGCCAGCAGCCCTACCGGACCGAGTTACGGCTACGAGCAGTACTTC. Its translation is CASSPTGPSYGYEQYF. The V and J genes are TRBV7-8 and TRBJ2-7, with unresolved D. Germline CDR1 is SGHVS and CDR2 is FQNEAQ. The CDR3 is 16 amino acids. V dropped 5 bases and J dropped 3 bases, with 20 bases sitting between them.

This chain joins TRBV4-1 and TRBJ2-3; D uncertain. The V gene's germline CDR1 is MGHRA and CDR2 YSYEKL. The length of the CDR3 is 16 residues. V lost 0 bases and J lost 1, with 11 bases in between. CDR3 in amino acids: CASSQEVPSRTDTQYF. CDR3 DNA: TGCGCCAGCAGCCAAGAGGTCCCGTCCCGCACAGATACGCAGTATTTT.

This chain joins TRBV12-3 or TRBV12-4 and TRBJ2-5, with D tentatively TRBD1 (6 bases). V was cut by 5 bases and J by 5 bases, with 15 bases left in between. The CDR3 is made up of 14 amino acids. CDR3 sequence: CASSPHDQGETQYF. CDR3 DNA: TGTGCCAGCAGTCCGCATGATCAGGGGGAGACCCAGTACTTC.

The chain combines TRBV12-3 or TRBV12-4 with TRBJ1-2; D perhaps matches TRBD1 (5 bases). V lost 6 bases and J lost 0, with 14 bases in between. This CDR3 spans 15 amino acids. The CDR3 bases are TGTGCCAGCAGCCCAGGGACGGGGGCTAACTATGGCTACACCTTC. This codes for CASSPGTGANYGYTF.

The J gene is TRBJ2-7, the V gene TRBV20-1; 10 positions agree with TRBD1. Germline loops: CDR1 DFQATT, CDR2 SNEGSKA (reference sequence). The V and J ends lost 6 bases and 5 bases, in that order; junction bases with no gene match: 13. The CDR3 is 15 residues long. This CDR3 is CSAPGRDRGFHEQYF. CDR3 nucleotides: TGCAGTGCCCCGGGAAGGGACAGGGGCTTCCACGAGCAGTACTTC.

CDR3 sequence (DNA): TGTGCCAGCAGTGAATTGGAAGACTCCGACTCTGGAAACACCATATATTTT. Translating gives CASSELEDSDSGNTIYF. This sequence joins TRBV6-1 and TRBJ1-3; D unresolved. Trimming pared 2 bases from V and 0 bases from J, leaving 14 bases between. From germline, CDR1 is MNHNS and CDR2 SASEGT. This CDR3 has 17 residues.

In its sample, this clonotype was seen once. Here the CDR3 reads CASSLSGGSWETQYF. DNA for the CDR3: TGTGCCAGCAGTTTATCGGGTGGGTCGTGGGAGACCCAGTACTTC. The chain joins TRBV27 to TRBJ2-5; D remains ambiguous. The CDR3 has 15 residues. V dropped 0 bases and J dropped 5 bases, with 13 bases sitting between them. Germline lookup yields CDR1 MNHEY and CDR2 SMNVEV (reference sequence).

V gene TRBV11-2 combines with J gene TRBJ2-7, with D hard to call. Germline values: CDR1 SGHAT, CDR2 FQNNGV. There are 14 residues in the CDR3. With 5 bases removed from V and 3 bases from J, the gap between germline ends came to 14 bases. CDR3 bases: TGTGCCAGCAGCCTTCCAGCTACGTACTACGAGCAGTACTTC. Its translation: CASSLPATYYEQYF.